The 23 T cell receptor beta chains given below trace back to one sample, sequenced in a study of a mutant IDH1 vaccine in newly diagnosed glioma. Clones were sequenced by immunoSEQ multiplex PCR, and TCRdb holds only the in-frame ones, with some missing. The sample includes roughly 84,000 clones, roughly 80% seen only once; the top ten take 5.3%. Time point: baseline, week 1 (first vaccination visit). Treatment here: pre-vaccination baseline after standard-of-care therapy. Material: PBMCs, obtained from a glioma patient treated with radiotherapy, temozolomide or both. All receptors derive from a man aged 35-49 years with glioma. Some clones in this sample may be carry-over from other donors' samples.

The DNA of the CDR3 is TGTGCCAGCAGTTACTCGAGCCAGGGAGGGAACACTGAAGCTTTCTTT. Amino acids: CASSYSSQGGNTEAFF. The gene calls are TRBV6-5 and TRBJ1-1, with D possibly TRBD1 on 5 matching bases. Germline V CDR1 and CDR2: MNHEY, SVGAGI. The germline V and J ends were trimmed by 0 bases and 1 base, with 12 bases remaining between them. The CDR3 is 16 residues long.

The CDR3 DNA reads TGTGCCAGCAGTGAACAGGGGGTAGCAACTAATGAAAAACTGTTTTTT. It codes for CASSEQGVATNEKLFF. The rearrangement joins TRBV2 to TRBJ1-4, with 7 bases lining up with TRBD1. The ends lost 2 bases at V and 0 bases at J; junction bases unmatched: 3. Germline V lookup: CDR1 SNHLY, CDR2 FYNNEI. The CDR3 totals 16 residues.

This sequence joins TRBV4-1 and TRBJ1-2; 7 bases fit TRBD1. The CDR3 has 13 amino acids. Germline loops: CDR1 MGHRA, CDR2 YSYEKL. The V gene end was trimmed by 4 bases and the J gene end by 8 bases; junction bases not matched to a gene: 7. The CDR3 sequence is CASSLGTERGYTF. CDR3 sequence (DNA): TGCGCCAGCAGCCTGGGGACAGAGCGGGGCTACACCTTC.

CDR3 nucleotides: TGCACCAGCAGCCGGACAGCGCAGCCCCAGCATTTT. Translated: CTSSRTAQPQHF. The V and J genes are TRBV1 and TRBJ1-5; TRBD1 is the table's D call and was not checked against the DNA. TRBV1 is assigned pseudogene status. The CDR3 sequence is 12 residues long.

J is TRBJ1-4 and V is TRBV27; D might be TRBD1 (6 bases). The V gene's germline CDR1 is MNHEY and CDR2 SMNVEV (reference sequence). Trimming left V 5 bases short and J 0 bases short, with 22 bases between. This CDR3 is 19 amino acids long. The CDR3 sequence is CASSAQGPMGAATNEKLFF. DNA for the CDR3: TGTGCCAGCAGTGCCCAGGGACCCATGGGGGCCGCAACTAATGAAAAACTGTTTTTT.

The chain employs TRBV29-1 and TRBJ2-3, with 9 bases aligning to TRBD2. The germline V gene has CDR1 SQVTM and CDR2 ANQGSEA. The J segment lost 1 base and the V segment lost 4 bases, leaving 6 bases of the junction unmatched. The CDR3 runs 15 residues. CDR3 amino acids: CSVVGSSGGTDTQYF. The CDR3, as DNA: TGCAGCGTTGTAGGGTCTAGCGGGGGCACAGATACGCAGTATTTT.

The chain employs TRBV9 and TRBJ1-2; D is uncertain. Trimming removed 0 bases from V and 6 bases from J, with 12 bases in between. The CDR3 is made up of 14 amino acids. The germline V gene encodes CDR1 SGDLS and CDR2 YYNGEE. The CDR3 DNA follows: TGTGCCAGCAGCGTAGCTATGGGTGTCAATGGCTACACCTTC. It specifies CASSVAMGVNGYTF.

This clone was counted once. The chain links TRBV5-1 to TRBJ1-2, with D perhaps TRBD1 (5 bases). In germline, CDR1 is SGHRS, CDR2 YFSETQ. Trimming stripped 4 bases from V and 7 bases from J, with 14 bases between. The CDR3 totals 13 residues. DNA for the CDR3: TGCGCCAGCAGCCAGGGTCGTCTCTTTGGCTACACCTTC. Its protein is CASSQGRLFGYTF. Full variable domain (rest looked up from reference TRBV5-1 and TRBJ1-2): KAGVTQTPRYLIKTRGQQVTLSCSPISGHRSVSWYQQTPGQGLQFLFEYFSETQRNKGNFPGRFSGRQFSNSRSEMNVSTLELGDSALYLCASSQGRLFGYTFGSGTRLTVV.

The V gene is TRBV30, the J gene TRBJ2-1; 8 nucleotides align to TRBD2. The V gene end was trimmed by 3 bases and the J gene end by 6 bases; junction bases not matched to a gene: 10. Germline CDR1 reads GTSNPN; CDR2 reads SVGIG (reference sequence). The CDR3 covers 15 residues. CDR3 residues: CAWSLTRGAANEQFF. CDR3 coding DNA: TGTGCCTGGAGCCTAACGCGGGGGGCCGCCAATGAGCAGTTCTTC. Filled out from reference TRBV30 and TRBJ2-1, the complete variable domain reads SQTIHQWPATLVQPVGSPLSLECTVEGTSNPNLYWYRQAAGRGLQLLFYSVGIGQISSEVPQNLSASRPQDRQFILSSKKLLLSDSGFYLCAWSLTRGAANEQFFGPGTRLTVL.

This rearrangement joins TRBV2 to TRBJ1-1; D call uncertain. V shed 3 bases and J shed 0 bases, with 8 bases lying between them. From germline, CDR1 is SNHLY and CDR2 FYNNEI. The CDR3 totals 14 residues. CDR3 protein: CASSDWRMNTEAFF. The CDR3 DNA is TGTGCCAGCAGTGATTGGCGAATGAACACTGAAGCTTTCTTT.

CDR3 loop: CASSDRTGEGYEQYF. The CDR3 DNA sequence: TGTGCCAGCAGTGACCGGACAGGGGAAGGCTACGAGCAGTACTTC. The chain is built from TRBV2 and TRBJ2-7; 9 bases agree with TRBD1. V lost 3 bases, J lost 3 bases, and 6 bases stayed unmatched. Germline V lookup: CDR1 SNHLY, CDR2 FYNNEI. CDR3 length: 15 residues. Together with reference TRBV2 and TRBJ2-7, the CDR3 gives the full variable domain: EPEVTQTPSHQVTQMGQEVILRCVPISNHLYFYWYRQILGQKVEFLVSFYNNEISEKSEIFDDQFSVERPDGSNFTLKIRSTKLEDSAMYFCASSDRTGEGYEQYFGPGTRLTVT.

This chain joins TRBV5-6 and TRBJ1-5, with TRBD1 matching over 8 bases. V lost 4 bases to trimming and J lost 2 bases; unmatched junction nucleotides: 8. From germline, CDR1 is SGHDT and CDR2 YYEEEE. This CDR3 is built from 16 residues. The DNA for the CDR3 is TGTGCCAGCAGCCTAACCAGGGGGCTTCGCAATCAGCCCCAGCATTTT. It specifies CASSLTRGLRNQPQHF.

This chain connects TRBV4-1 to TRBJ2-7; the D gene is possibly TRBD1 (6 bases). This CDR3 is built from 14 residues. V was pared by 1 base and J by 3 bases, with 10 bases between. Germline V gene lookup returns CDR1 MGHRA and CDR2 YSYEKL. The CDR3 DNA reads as TGCGCCAGCAGCCAAGGCCAGGGGTTCTACGAGCAGTACTTC. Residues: CASSQGQGFYEQYF.

DNA of the CDR3: TGTGCCAGCAGCTTAGAGGGTAGCGGGGGGGGCTACCGCAATGAGCAGTTCTTC. Translated: CASSLEGSGGGYRNEQFF. The rearrangement joins TRBV7-8 to TRBJ2-1; 11 bases agree with TRBD2. The CDR3 sequence is 18 residues long. CDR1 and CDR2 (germline): SGHVS, FQNEAQ. V was clipped by 1 base and J by 6 bases; unmatched bases: 11.

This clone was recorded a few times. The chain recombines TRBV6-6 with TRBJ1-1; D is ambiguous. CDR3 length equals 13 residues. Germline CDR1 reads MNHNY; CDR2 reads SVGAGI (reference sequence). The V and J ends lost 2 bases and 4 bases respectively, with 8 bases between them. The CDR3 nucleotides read TGTGCCAGCAGTTACGGTTATGGCACTGAAGCTTTCTTT. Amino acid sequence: CASSYGYGTEAFF.

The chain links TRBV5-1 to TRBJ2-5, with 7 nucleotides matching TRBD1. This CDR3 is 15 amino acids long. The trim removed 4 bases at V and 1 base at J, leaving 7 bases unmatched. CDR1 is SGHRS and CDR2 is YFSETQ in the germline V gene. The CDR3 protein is CASSQTGAPQETQYF. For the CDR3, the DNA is TGCGCCAGCAGCCAAACAGGGGCGCCCCAAGAGACCCAGTACTTC.

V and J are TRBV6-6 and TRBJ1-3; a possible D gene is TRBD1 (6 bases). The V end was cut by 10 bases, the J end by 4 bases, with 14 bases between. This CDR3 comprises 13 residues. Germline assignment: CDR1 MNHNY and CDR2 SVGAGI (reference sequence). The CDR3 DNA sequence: TGTGCCACCGCGGGACACCCAGGAAACACCATATATTTT. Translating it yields CATAGHPGNTIYF.

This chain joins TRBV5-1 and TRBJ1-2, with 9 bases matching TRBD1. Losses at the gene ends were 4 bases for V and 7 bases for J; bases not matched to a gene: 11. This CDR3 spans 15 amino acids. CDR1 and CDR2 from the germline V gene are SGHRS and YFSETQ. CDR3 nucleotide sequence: TGCGCCAGCAGCCCCCAGGGACAGGGACGACTTGGCTACACCTTC. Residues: CASSPQGQGRLGYTF.

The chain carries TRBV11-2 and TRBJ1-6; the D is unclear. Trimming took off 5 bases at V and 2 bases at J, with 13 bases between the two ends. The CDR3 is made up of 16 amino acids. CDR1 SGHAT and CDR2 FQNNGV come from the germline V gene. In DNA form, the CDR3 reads TGTGCCAGCAGCCCACACTCTGCTGCCTATAATTCACCCCTCCACTTT. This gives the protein CASSPHSAAYNSPLHF.

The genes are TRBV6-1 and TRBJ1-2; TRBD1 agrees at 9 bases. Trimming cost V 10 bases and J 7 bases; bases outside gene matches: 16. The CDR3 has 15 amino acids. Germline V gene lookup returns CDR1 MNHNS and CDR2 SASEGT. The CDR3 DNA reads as TGTGCCAATATCCCACAGGGGACAGGGCCAGGTGGCTACACCTTC. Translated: CANIPQGTGPGGYTF.

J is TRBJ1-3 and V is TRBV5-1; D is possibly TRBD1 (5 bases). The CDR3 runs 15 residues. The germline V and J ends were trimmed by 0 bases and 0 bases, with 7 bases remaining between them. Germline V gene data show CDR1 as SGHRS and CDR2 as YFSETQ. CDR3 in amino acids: CASSLDGTSGNTIYF. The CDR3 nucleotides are TGCGCCAGCAGCTTGGACGGGACCTCTGGAAACACCATATATTTT.

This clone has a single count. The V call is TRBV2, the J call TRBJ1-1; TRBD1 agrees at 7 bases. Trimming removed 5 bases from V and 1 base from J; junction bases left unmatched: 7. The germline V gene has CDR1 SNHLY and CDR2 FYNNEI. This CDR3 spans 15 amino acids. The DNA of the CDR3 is TGTGCCAGCAGTCCCTGGAGGACAGGGAACACTGAAGCTTTCTTT. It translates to CASSPWRTGNTEAFF.

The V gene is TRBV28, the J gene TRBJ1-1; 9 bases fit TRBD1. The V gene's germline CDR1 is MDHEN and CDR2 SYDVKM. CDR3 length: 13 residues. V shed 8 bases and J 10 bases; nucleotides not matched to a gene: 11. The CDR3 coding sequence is TGTGCCAGCCTTCCCACAGGGGGCCGGGTAGCTTTCTTT. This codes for CASLPTGGRVAFF. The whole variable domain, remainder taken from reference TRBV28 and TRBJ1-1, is DVKVTQSSRYLVKRTGEKVFLECVQDMDHENMFWYRQDPGLGLRLIYFSYDVKMKEKGDIPEGYSVSREKKERFSLILESASTNQTSMYLCASLPTGGRVAFFGQGTRLTVV.